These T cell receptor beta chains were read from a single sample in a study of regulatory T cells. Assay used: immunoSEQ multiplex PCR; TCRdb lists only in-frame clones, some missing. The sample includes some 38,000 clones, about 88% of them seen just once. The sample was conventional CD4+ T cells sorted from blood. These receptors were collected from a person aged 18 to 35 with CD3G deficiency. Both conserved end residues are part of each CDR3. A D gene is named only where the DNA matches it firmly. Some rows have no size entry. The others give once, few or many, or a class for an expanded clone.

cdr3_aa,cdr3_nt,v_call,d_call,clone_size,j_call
CASSPRPEHGYTF,TGTGCCAGCAGTCCGCGGCCTGAACACGGCTACACCTTC,TRBV6-6,.,.,TRBJ1-2
CASSLAGGLRSYNEQFF,TGCGCCAGCAGCTTGGCCGGGGGACTCCGCTCCTACAATGAGCAGTTCTTC,TRBV5-1,.,medium-sized,TRBJ2-1
CASRSSSYEQYF,TGTGCCAGCAGGTCATCCTCCTACGAGCAGTACTTC,TRBV6-1,.,.,TRBJ2-7
CASSGVQGDEAFF,TGTGCCAGCAGTGGGGTTCAGGGAGATGAAGCTTTCTTT,TRBV6-1,.,.,TRBJ1-1
CASSPAQVSSYEQYF,TGTGCCAGCAGCCCCGCCCAGGTTAGCTCCTACGAGCAGTACTTC,TRBV28,.,once,TRBJ2-7
CASSPGQPVLELFF,TGTGCCAGCAGCCCGGGACAGCCGGTGCTGGAGCTGTTTTTT,TRBV7-9,TRBD1,few,TRBJ2-2
CASSAAYEQYF,TGTGCCAGCAGCGCAGCCTACGAGCAGTACTTC,TRBV6-1,.,.,TRBJ2-7
CASSLMGRTGPLKQYF,TGTGCCAGCAGTTTAATGGGTCGGACAGGCCCCCTCAAGCAGTACTTC,TRBV27,TRBD1,.,TRBJ2-7
CASSLGPKYEQYF,TGTGCCAGCAGCTTGGGCCCTAAATACGAGCAGTACTTC,TRBV7-8,.,.,TRBJ2-7
CASSQRGSSIQYF,TGTGCCAGCAGCCAACGGGGCAGTAGTATTCAGTACTTC,TRBV16,.,.,TRBJ2-4
CASSRYNEQFF,TGTGCCAGCAGTAGGTACAATGAGCAGTTCTTC,TRBV28,.,.,TRBJ2-1
CASSPQGGGEQYF,TGTGCCAGCTCACCGCAGGGAGGCGGCGAGCAGTACTTC,TRBV18,.,.,TRBJ2-7
CASSGSGIRDTQYF,TGTGCCAGCAGTGGGAGCGGGATTAGAGATACGCAGTATTTT,TRBV28,TRBD2,.,TRBJ2-3
CASSLGSGRAFNEQFF,TGCGCCAGCAGCTTGGGAAGCGGGAGGGCCTTCAATGAGCAGTTCTTC,TRBV5-1,TRBD2,once,TRBJ2-1
CATTGVGGTGELFF,TGTGCCACCACGGGGGTGGGGGGCACCGGGGAGCTGTTTTTT,TRBV6-1,.,once,TRBJ2-2
CSAASGASYTF,TGCAGTGCTGCTAGCGGGGCCAGCTACACCTTC,TRBV20-1,.,.,TRBJ1-2
CAISGTGDYNEQFF,TGTGCCATCAGCGGGACAGGTGATTACAATGAGCAGTTCTTC,TRBV10-3,TRBD1,.,TRBJ2-1
CASSRTGFGEKLFF,TGTGCCAGTAGCCGGACAGGTTTCGGTGAAAAACTGTTTTTT,TRBV19,TRBD1,.,TRBJ1-4
CASSASSRASDSYNEQFF,TGTGCCAGCAGCGCAAGTTCCCGGGCTAGCGATTCCTACAATGAGCAGTTCTTC,TRBV7-2,.,.,TRBJ2-1
CASSLTGMGSYEQYF,TGTGCCAGCAGCTTGACAGGGATGGGGTCCTACGAGCAGTACTTC,TRBV13,TRBD1,.,TRBJ2-7
CASSDLSIRDTQYF,TGTGCCAGCAGTGATCTTAGTATCCGGGATACGCAGTATTTT,TRBV6-1,.,.,TRBJ2-3